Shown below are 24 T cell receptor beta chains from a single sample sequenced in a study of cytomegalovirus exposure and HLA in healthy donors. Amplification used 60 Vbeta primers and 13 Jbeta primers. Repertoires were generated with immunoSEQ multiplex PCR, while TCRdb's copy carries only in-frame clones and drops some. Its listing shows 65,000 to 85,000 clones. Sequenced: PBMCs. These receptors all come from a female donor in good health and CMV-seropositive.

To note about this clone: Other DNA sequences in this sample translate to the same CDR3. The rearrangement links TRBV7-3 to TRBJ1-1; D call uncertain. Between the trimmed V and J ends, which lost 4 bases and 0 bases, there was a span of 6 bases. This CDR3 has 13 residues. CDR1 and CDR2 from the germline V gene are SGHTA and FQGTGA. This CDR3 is CASSSGMNTEAFF. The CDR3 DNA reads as TGTGCCAGCAGCTCGGGGATGAACACTGAAGCTTTCTTT.

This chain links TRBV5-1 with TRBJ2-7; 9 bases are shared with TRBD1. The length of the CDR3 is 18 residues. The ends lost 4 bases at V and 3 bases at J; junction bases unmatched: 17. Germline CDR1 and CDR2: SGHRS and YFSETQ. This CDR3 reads CASSRTGQGPMGVYEQYF. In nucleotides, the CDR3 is TGCGCCAGCAGCAGAACGGGACAGGGACCTATGGGAGTCTACGAGCAGTACTTC.

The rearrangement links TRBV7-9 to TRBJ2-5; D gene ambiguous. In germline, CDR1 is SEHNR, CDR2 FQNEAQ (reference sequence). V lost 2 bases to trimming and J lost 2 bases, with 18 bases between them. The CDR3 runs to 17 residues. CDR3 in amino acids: CASSLTPIVQLQETQYF. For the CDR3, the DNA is TGTGCCAGCAGCTTAACCCCTATAGTACAGTTACAAGAGACCCAGTACTTC.

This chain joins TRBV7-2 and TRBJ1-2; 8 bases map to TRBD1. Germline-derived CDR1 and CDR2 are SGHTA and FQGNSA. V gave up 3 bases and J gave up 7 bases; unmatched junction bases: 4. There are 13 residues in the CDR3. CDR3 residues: CASSLTGEGGYTF. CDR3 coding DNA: TGTGCCAGCAGCTTGACAGGGGAAGGTGGCTACACCTTC.

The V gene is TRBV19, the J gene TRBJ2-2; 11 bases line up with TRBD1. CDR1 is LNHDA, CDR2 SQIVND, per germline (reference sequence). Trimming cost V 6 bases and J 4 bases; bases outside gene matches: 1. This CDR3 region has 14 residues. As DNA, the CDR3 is TGTGCCAGTAGGGACAGGGGGCTCACCGGGGAGCTGTTTTTT. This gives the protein CASRDRGLTGELFF.

The chain's CDR3 is CAISESLNYGYTF. The CDR3 region has the DNA TGTGCCATCAGTGAATCTCTTAACTATGGCTACACCTTC. The gene calls are TRBV10-3 and TRBJ1-2; D gene unclear. The CDR3 has 13 residues. From germline, CDR1 is ENHRY and CDR2 SYGVKD. V was shortened by 3 bases and J by 1 base, with 6 bases between the two germline ends.

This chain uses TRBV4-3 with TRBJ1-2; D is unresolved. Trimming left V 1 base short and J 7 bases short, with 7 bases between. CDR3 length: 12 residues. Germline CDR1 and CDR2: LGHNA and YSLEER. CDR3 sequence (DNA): TGCGCCAGCAGCCAAGTTCCAGGTGGCTACACCTTC. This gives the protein CASSQVPGGYTF.

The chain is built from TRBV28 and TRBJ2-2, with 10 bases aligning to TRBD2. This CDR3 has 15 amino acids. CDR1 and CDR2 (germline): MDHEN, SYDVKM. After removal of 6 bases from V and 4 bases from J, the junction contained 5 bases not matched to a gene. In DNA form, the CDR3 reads TGTGCCAGCAGCCCCGGGACTAGCGTCACCGGGGAGCTGTTTTTT. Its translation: CASSPGTSVTGELFF.

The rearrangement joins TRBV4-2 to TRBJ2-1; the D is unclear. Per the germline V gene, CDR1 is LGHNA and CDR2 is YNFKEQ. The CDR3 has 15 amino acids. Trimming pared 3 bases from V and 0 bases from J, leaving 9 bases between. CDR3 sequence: CASSQADSSYNEQFF. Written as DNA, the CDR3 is TGTGCCAGCAGCCAGGCGGATAGCTCCTACAATGAGCAGTTCTTC.

The CDR3 protein is CASSSQGQTYEQYF. In DNA, the CDR3 is TGCGCCAGCAGCTCTCAGGGACAGACCTACGAGCAGTACTTC. The chain recombines TRBV5-1 with TRBJ2-7; 7 positions agree with TRBD1. This CDR3 is built from 14 residues. J lost 2 bases, V lost 3 bases, and 5 bases had no gene match. CDR1 and CDR2 from the germline V gene are SGHRS and YFSETQ.

In nucleotides, the CDR3 is TGTGCCAGTAGTATAACCAGGGTGAAGGGGAATCAGCCCCAGCATTTT. Amino acid sequence: CASSITRVKGNQPQHF. The chain has TRBV19 and TRBJ1-5; perhaps TRBD1 as D (5 bases). V lost 2 bases, J lost 4 bases, and 15 bases lay in between. Germline CDR1 reads LNHDA; CDR2 reads SQIVND (reference sequence). There are 16 residues in the CDR3. The full variable domain, rest sourced from reference TRBV19 and TRBJ1-5, is DGGITQSPKYLFRKEGQNVTLSCEQNLNHDAMYWYRQDPGQGLRLIYYSQIVNDFQKGDIAEGYSVSREKKESFPLTVTSAQKNPTAFYLCASSITRVKGNQPQHFGDGTRLSIL.

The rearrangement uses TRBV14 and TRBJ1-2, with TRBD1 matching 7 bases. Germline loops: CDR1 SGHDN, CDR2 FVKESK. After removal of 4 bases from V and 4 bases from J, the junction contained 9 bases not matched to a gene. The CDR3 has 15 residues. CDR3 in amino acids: CASSPASGGSYGYTF. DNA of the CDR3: TGTGCCAGCAGCCCTGCATCAGGGGGATCCTATGGCTACACCTTC.

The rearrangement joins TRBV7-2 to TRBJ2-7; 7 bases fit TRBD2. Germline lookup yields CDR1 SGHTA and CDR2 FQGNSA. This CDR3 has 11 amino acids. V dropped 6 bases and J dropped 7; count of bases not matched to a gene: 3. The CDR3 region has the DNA TGTGCCAGCAGACGAGCGGGGGAGCAGTACTTC. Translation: CASRRAGEQYF.

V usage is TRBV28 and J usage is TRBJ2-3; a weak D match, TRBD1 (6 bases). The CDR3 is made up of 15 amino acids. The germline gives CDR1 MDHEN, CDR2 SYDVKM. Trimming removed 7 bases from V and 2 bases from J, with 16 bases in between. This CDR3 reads CASIYSGVNTDTQYF. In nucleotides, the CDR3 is TGTGCCAGCATCTACTCAGGGGTTAACACAGATACGCAGTATTTT.

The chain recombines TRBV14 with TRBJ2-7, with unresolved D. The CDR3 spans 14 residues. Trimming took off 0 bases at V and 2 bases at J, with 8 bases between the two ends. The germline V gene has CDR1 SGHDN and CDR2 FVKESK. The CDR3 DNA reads TGTGCCAGCAGCCAAGACCTGAGCGCCTACGAGCAGTACTTC. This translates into CASSQDLSAYEQYF. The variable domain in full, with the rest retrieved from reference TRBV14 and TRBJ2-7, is EAGVTQFPSHSVIEKGQTVTLRCDPISGHDNLYWYRRVMGKEIKFLLHFVKESKQDESGMPNNRFLAERTGGTYSTLKVQPAELEDSGVYFCASSQDLSAYEQYFGPGTRLTVT.

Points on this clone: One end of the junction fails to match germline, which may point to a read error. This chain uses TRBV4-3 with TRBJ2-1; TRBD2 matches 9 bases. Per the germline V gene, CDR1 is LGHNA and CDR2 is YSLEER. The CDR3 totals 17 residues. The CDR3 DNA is TGCGCCAGCAGTCAAGGAACTAGCGGGCAAGTCTACAATGAGCAGTTCTTC. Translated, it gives CASSQGTSGQVYNEQFF.

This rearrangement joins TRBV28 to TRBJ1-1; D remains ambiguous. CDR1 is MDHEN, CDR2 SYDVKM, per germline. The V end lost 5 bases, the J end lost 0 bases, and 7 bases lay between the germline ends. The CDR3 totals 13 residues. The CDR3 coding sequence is TGTGCCAGCAGTCCTTCCCTGAACACTGAAGCTTTCTTT. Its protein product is CASSPSLNTEAFF.

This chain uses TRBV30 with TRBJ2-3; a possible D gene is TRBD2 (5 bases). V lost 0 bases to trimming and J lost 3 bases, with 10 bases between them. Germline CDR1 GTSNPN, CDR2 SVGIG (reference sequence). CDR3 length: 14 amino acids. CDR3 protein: CAWSVAPGTDTQYF. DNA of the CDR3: TGTGCCTGGAGTGTAGCGCCGGGGACAGATACGCAGTATTTT.

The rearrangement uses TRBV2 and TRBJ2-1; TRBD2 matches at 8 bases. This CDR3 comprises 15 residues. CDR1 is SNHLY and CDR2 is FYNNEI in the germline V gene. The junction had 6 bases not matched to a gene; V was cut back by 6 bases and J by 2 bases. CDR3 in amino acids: CASRTGGGTYNEQFF. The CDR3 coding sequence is TGTGCCAGCAGGACAGGCGGGGGGACCTACAATGAGCAGTTCTTC.

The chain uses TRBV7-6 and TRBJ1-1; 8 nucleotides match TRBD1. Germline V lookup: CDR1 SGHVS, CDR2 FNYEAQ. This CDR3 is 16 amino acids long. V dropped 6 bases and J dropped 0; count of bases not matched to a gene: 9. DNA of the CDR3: TGTGCCAGCAGTTCTCAGGGGGCACATATGAACACTGAAGCTTTCTTT. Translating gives CASSSQGAHMNTEAFF.

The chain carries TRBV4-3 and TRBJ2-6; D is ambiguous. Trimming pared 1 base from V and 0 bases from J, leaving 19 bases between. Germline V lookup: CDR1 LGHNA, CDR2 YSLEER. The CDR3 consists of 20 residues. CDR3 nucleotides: TGCGCCAGCAGCCAAGGGATCCGAACAGTGGAAATCTCTGGGGCCAACGTCCTGACTTTC. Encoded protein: CASSQGIRTVEISGANVLTF.

As DNA, the CDR3 is TGTGCCAGCAGTCGGGGCAGCCGGGACAAGGACGAGCAGTACTTC. Amino acid sequence: CASSRGSRDKDEQYF. The chain links TRBV25-1 to TRBJ2-7; D may be TRBD1 (6 bases). V gave up 5 bases and J gave up 5 bases, with 19 bases separating them. This CDR3 has 15 residues. Germline CDR1 is MGHDK and CDR2 is SYGVNS.

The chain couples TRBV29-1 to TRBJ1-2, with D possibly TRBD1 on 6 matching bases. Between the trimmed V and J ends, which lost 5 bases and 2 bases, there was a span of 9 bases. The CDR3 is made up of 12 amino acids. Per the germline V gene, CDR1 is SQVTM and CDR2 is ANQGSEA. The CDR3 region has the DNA TGCAGCGTTTGGGACACCAACTATGGCTACACCTTC. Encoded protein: CSVWDTNYGYTF.

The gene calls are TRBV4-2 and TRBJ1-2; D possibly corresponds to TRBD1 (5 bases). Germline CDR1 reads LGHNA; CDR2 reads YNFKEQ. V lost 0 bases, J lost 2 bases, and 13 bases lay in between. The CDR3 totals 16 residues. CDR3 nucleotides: TGTGCCAGCAGCCAAGAAGAGGATTGGACAAACTATGGCTACACCTTC. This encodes CASSQEEDWTNYGYTF.